A selection of T cell receptor beta chains follows, all from one sample in a study of cytomegalovirus exposure and HLA in healthy donors. The assay was immunoSEQ multiplex PCR, and TCRdb's table has in-frame clones only and misses some. The table shows roughly 160,000 clones, with roughly 85% occurring only once. The material sequenced was PBMCs. The source of these receptors is a man aged 30 to 39 in good health and CMV-seropositive. Both conserved end residues are trimmed from each CDR3.

>13|TRBV7-9
ASSFPSGLAGELF
>11|TRBV6-5
ASSYSLRETQY
>14|TRBV30
AWSALDSGERTGYT
>12|TRBV2
ASSGQGAGSPLH
>12|TRBV30
ASDRGTTNEKLF
>13|TRBV7-2
ASSLRGREEQPQH
>12|TRBV7-2
ASSADRGSEKLF
>12|TRBV19
ASSRGPQTHEQY
>14|TRBV4-3
ASSQEKPTGRDEQF
>15|TRBV5-8
ASSWGQGGRLNTEAF
>13|TRBV5-4
ASSLGTSGGDTQY
>11|TRBV7-9
SSSWEDRGGYT
>13|TRBV27
ASSLLQDRGNEQF
>13|TRBV9
ASSERTGGGSPLH
>12|TRBV7-9
ASSLSATNEKLF
>14|TRBV4-1
ASSLRLAGGYNEQF
>11|TRBV14
ASTGLAANEQF
>14|TRBV6-1
ASSAIGQASNQPQH
>14|TRBV4-3
ASSRVLAGGYNEQF
>14|TRBV6-1
ASSEALRGLTDTQY
>13|TRBV4-3
ASSQGEGMNTEAF
>12|TRBV28
ASSWTGAWDTQY
>12|TRBV29-1
SGGLAGPGSEQF
>15|TRBV5-4
ASSPEIAGARRETQY
>13|TRBV4-3
ASSQELAGGDTQY
>12|TRBV19
ASTTGRIRDTQY
>12|TRBV19
ASSIDTGGETQY
>13|TRBV5-6
ASSLARQGDTEAF
>16|TRBV28
ASTKGIQGMWMNTEAF
>14|TRBV23-1
ASSQSPGKKGETQY
>11|TRBV25-1
ASSQGQGAEAF
>14|TRBV7-7
ASSSTSGISAGELF
>11|TRBV4-1
ASRQGPNTEAF
>12|TRBV14
ASSQDRTRETQY
>13|TRBV7-2
ASSSRGTGLYEQY
>14|TRBV7-8
ASSLAWAGAKNIQY
>13|TRBV2
ASSAGLAAYNEQF
>17|TRBV9
ASSSRGAGGPSATGELF
>16|TRBV9
ASSVGDLWTGGGTEAF
>11|TRBV15
ATSRDRGYGYT
>13|TRBV9
ASSSSTGTNQPQH
>13|TRBV7-3
ASSLTAQDTLSYT
>14|TRBV9
ASSAGQPVSGNTIY
>12|TRBV9
ASSGRREPDTQY
>13|TRBV6-6
ASRPGTGVTGELF
>15|TRBV27
ASSLEVGGMSYSPLH
>14|TRBV7-3
ASSLTRREGGNTIY
>11|TRBV29-1
SVTGTSHYEQY
>13|TRBV29-1
SARGTGGYGNTIY
>12|TRBV5-4
ASSGTSGRNEQF
>11|TRBV10-3
AIRGTRDSPLH
>11|TRBV30
AGGQGGADTQY
>13|TRBV11-3
ASSLGDRATGELF
>14|TRBV5-1
ASSLETGTNTDTQY
>9|TRBV18
ASSLKETQY
>11|TRBV5-4
ASSLGRDYGYT
>12|TRBV2
ASTRGGGNQPQH
>13|TRBV19
ASSTLDSRNQPQH
>11|TRBV5-1
ASKVRDTGELF
>12|TRBV27
ASSYRQGRETQY